This T cell receptor beta chain originates from a study of CD4+ T cells in melanoma. Study-wide results and caveats: Reportedly, melanoma neoantigen-specific CD4+ T cells showed varied differentiation states. A reported correlation linked neoantigen-specific CD4+ T cells to CD8+, macrophage and B cell function.

This clone showed up just once. The antigen remains undetermined. The germline V gene encodes CDR1 MNHEY and CDR2 SMNVEV (reference sequence). The CDR3 is made up of 17 amino acids. V shed 3 bases, J shed 2 bases, and the junction held 10 bases outside the gene matches. The data were produced by immunoSEQ multiplex PCR, yet TCRdb's version contains in-frame clones alone and is incomplete. The table has around 100,000 clones, about nine tenths seen once. The receptor was derived from a human donor with melanoma. The specimen sequenced was peripheral blood. V is TRBV27 and J is TRBJ2-1; 7 bases are shared with TRBD2. The CDR3 reads CASSFRLAGVPYNEQFF. As DNA, the CDR3 is TGTGCCAGCAGTTTTCGACTGGCGGGGGTGCCCTACAATGAGCAGTTCTTC.